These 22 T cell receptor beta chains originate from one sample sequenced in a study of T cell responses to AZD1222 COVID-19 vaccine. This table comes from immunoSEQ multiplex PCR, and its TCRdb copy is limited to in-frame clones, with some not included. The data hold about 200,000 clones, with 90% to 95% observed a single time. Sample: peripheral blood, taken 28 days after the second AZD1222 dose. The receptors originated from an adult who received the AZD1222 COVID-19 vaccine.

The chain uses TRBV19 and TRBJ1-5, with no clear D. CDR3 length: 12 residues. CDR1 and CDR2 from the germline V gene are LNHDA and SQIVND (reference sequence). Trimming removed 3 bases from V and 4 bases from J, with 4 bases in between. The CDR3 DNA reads TGTGCCAGTAGTATGGGAAATCAGCCCCAGCATTTT. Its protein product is CASSMGNQPQHF.

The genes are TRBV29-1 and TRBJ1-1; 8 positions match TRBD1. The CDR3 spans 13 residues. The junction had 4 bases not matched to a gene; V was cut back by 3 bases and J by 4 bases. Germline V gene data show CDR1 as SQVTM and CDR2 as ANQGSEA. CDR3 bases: TGCAGCGTTGAGCCCGACAGGGGCACTGAAGCTTTCTTT. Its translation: CSVEPDRGTEAFF. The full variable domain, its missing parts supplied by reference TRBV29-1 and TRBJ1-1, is SAVISQKPSRDICQRGTSLTIQCQVDSQVTMMFWYRQQPGQSLTLIATANQGSEATYESGFVIDKFPISRPNLTFSTLTVSNMSPEDSSIYLCSVEPDRGTEAFFGQGTRLTVV.

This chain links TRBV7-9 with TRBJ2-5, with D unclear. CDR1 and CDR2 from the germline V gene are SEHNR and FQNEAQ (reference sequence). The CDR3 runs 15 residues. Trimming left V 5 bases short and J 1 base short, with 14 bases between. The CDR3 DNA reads TGTGCCAGCAGCCCCCTTGGCAGACTCCAAGAGACCCAGTACTTC. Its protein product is CASSPLGRLQETQYF.

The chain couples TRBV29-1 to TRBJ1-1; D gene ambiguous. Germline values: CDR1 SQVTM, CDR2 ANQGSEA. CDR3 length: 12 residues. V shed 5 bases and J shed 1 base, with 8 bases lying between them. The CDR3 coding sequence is TGCAGCGTTTCCCACCCGAACACTGAAGCTTTCTTT. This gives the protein CSVSHPNTEAFF.

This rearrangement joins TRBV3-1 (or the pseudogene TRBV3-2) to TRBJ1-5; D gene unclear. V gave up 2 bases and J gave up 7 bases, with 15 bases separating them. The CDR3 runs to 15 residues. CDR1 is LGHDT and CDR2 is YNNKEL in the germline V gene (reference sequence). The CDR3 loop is CASSQRLGSRQPQHF. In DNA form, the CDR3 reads TGTGCCAGCAGCCAACGGCTAGGGAGTAGACAGCCCCAGCATTTT.

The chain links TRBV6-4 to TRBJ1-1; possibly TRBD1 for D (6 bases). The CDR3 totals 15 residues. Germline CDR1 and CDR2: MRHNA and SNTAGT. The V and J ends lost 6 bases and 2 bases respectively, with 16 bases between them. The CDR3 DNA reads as TGTGCCAGCAGCGCCCTAAGGACAGTAAACACTGAAGCTTTCTTT. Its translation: CASSALRTVNTEAFF.

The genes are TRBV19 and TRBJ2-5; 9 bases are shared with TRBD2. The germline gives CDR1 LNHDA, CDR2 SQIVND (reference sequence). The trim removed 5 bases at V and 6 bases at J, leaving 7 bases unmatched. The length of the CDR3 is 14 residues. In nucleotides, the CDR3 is TGTGCCAGTAGTTCCGGGACTAGCTCCCAGACCCAGTACTTC. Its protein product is CASSSGTSSQTQYF. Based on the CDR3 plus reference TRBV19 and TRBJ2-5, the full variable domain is DGGITQSPKYLFRKEGQNVTLSCEQNLNHDAMYWYRQDPGQGLRLIYYSQIVNDFQKGDIAEGYSVSREKKESFPLTVTSAQKNPTAFYLCASSSGTSSQTQYFGPGTRLLVL.

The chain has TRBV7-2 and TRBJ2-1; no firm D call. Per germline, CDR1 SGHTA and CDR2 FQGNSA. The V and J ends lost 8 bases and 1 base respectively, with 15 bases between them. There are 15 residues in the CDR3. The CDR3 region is CASSRSGASYNEQFF. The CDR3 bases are TGTGCCAGCTCTCGCTCAGGAGCATCCTACAATGAGCAGTTCTTC.

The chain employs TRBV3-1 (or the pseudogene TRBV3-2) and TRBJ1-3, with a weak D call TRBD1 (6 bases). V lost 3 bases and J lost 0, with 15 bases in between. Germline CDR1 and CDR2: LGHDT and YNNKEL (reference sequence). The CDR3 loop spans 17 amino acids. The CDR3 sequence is CASSHLPGQASGNTIYF. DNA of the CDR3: TGTGCCAGCAGCCATTTACCGGGACAAGCCTCTGGAAACACCATATATTTT.

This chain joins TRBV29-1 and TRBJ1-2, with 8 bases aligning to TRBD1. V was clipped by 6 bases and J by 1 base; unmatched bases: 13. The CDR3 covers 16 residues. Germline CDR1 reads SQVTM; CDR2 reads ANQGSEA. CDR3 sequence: CSVRSSGTGLNYGYTF. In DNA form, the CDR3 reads TGCAGCGTGAGAAGTTCCGGGACAGGTCTTAACTATGGCTACACCTTC.

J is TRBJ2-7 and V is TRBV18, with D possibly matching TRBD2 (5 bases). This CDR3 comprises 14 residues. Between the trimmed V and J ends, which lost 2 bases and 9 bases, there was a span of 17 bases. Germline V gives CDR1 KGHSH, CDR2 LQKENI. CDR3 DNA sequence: TGTGCCAGCTCACCAGGATCTGCGGGTCCCGGGCAGTACTTC. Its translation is CASSPGSAGPGQYF. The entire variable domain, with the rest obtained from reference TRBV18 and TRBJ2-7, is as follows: NAGVMQNPRHLVRRRGQEARLRCSPMKGHSHVYWYRQLPEEGLKFMVYLQKENIIDESGMPKERFSAEFPKEGPSILRIQQVVRGDSAAYFCASSPGSAGPGQYFGPGTRLTVT.

CDR3 protein: CASSLGTSAEQFF. The CDR3 DNA reads as TGTGCCAGCAGCCTTGGGACTAGCGCTGAGCAGTTCTTC. This chain connects TRBV7-3 to TRBJ2-1; 10 nucleotides match TRBD2. This CDR3 contains 13 residues. Germline CDR1 SGHTA, CDR2 FQGTGA. Trimming removed 5 bases from V and 9 bases from J; junction bases left unmatched: 4.

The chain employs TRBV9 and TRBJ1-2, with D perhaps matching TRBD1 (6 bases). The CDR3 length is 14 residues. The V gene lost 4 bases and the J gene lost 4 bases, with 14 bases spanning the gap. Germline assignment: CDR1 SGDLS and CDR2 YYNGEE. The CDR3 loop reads CASSPDRSFYGYTF. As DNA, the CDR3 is TGTGCCAGCAGCCCTGACAGGTCTTTCTATGGCTACACCTTC.

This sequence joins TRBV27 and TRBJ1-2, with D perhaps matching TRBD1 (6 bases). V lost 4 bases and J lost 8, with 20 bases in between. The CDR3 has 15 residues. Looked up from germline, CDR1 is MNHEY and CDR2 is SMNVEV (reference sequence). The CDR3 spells CASSSPFRGEMGYTF. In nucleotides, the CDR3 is TGTGCCAGCAGTTCCCCCTTTAGGGGGGAGATGGGCTACACCTTC.

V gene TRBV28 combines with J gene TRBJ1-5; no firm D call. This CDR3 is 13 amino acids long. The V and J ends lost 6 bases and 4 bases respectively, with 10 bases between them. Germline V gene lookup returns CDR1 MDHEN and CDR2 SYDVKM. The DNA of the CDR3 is TGTGCCAGCAGCGTTGACGGGAATCAGCCCCAGCATTTT. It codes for CASSVDGNQPQHF.

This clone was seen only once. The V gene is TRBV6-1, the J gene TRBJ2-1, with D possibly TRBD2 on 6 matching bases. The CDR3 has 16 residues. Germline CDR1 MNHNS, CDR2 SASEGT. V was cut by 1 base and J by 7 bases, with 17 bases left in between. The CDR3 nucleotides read TGTGCCAGCAGTGAAGGCGGGACTCGAACGCAAAATGAGCAGTTCTTC. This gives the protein CASSEGGTRTQNEQFF.

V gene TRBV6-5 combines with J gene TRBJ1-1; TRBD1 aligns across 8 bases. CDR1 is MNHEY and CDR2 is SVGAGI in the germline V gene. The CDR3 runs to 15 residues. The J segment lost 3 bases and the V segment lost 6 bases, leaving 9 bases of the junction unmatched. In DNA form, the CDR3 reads TGTGCCAGCAGCGATTCCAGGGGGCCGTACACTGAAGCTTTCTTT. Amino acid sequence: CASSDSRGPYTEAFF.

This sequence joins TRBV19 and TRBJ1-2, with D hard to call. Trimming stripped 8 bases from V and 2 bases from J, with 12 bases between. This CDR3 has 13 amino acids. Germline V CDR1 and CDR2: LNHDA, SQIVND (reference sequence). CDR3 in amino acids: CASSGNQNYGYTF. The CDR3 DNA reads TGTGCCAGTTCGGGGAATCAGAACTATGGCTACACCTTC.

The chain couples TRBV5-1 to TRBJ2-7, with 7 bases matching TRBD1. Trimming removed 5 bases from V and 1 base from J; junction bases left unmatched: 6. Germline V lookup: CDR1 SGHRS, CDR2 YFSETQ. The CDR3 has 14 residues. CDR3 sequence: CASRTPGGSYEQYF. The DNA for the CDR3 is TGCGCCAGCAGGACCCCAGGGGGATCCTACGAGCAGTACTTC.

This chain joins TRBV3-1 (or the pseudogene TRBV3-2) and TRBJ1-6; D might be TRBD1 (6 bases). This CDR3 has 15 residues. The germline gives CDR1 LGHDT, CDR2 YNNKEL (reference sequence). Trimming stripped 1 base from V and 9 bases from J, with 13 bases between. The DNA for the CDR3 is TGTGCCAGCAGCCAAGGCGGGGGCTTAGGTTCACCCCTCCACTTT. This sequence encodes CASSQGGGLGSPLHF.

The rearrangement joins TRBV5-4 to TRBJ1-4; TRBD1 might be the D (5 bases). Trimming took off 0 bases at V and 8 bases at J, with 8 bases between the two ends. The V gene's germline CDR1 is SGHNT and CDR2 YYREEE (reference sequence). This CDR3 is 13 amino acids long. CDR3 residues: CASSLDGQEKLFF. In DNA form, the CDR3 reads TGTGCCAGCAGCTTGGACGGACAAGAAAAACTGTTTTTT. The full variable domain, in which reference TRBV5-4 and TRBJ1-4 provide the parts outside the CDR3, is ETGVTQSPTHLIKTRGQQVTLRCSSQSGHNTVSWYQQALGQGPQFIFQYYREEENGRGNFPPRFSGLQFPNYSSELNVNALELDDSALYLCASSLDGQEKLFFGSGTQLSVL.

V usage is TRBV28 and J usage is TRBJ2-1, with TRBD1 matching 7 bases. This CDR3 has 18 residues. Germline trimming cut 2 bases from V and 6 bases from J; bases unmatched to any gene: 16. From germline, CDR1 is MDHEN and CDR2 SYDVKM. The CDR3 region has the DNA TGTGCCAGCAGTTTAGGGTCAGTGGTGAGGACAGGTCGCAATGAGCAGTTCTTC. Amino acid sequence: CASSLGSVVRTGRNEQFF.